The clone carrying this TCR beta chain was recorded at least ten times. Its target is unknown. TCRdb passed the 5' RACE reads through MiXCR, listing each CDR3 protein once. The sample holds about 560,000 distinct CDR3 sequences, less than 25% seen once. These data belong to a study of T-cell memory formation after mild COVID-19. Study in general: Across donors, TCR clusters were largely donor specific. Points from the study as a whole: Proof of SARS-CoV-2 specificity was absent for the second-wave clones that crested on day 37.

Trimming removed 2 bases at V and 5 bases at J, with 9 bases between. The CDR3 spans 13 residues. The germline gives CDR1 SGHTA, CDR2 FQGTGA. This clonotype originated in an adult woman who had mild COVID-19 (a few samples of this study predate the infection). Cell type and time point are not known. The chain carries TRBV7-3 and TRBJ2-5; D unresolved. The material sequenced was PBMCs or a T cell subset sorted from them (not recorded which). CDR3 nucleotide sequence: TGTGCCAGCAGCTTATCCTCAGAGGAGACCCAGTACTTC. Its translation is CASSLSSEETQYF.